One and the same sample provided the 30 T cell receptor beta chains below, sequenced in a study of Graves' ophthalmopathy and Graves' hyperthyroidism. CDR3 regions of TCR beta were amplified from RNA transcripts. RT-PCR in the first round used HTBI primers; a second-round multiplex PCR followed. One entry per CDR3 protein, called by TCRdb with MiXCR from the multiplex PCR reads. The sample consists of tens of thousands of distinct CDR3 sequences, 40% to 65% of them appearing once. The specimen sequenced was peripheral blood. These receptors all come from an adult man with Graves' ophthalmopathy.

This clonotype was recorded at least ten times. This chain connects TRBV28 to TRBJ1-1; D remains ambiguous. Germline V gene sequence: CDR1 MDHEN, CDR2 SYDVKM. The CDR3 is made up of 14 amino acids. V dropped 2 bases and J dropped 5 bases, with 12 bases sitting between them. The CDR3 region is CASSLLLEGTEAFF. CDR3 DNA: TGTGCCAGCAGTTTACTCCTGGAGGGTACTGAAGCTTTCTTT. The complete variable domain, with remaining parts taken from reference TRBV28 and TRBJ1-1, reads DVKVTQSSRYLVKRTGEKVFLECVQDMDHENMFWYRQDPGLGLRLIYFSYDVKMKEKGDIPEGYSVSREKKERFSLILESASTNQTSMYLCASSLLLEGTEAFFGQGTRLTVV.

The chain carries TRBV19 and TRBJ1-5, with D unclear. Deletions cut 8 bases from V and 1 base from J, with 15 bases between. This CDR3 is 15 amino acids long. Germline V lookup: CDR1 LNHDA, CDR2 SQIVND (reference sequence). CDR3 in amino acids: CASSAVYRSNQPQHF. The CDR3 nucleotides are TGTGCCAGTTCCGCTGTGTACAGAAGCAATCAGCCCCAGCATTTT.

A word on this clonotype: At one of its ends the junction is not consistent with the germline gene, which may arise from a read error. This chain uses TRBV24-1 with TRBJ2-7; D is uncertain. CDR3 size: 11 residues. Germline V gene data show CDR1 as KGHDR and CDR2 as SFDVKD. Here the CDR3 DNA reads TGTGCCACCAGTGACAACGGCCGGTTAGGCTTC. Translation: CATSDNGRLGF.

This clonotype has ten or more counts. The gene calls are TRBV20-1 and TRBJ1-2; the D is unclear. Trimming removed 4 bases at V and 0 bases at J, with 12 bases between. The CDR3 totals 14 residues. Germline V CDR1 and CDR2: DFQATT, SNEGSKA (reference sequence). The CDR3 nucleotides are TGCAGTGCTACAGCCCAGAGAGCTAACTATGGCTACACCTTC. It encodes CSATAQRANYGYTF.

This clonotype was recorded many times. This chain uses TRBV5-1 with TRBJ2-1; either TRBD1 or TRBD2 may supply D (7 bases each). Germline V lookup: CDR1 SGHRS, CDR2 YFSETQ. The CDR3 extends over 15 amino acids. The V and J ends lost 3 bases and 6 bases respectively, with 16 bases between them. The CDR3 nucleotides are TGCGCCAGCAGCTCTCAGGGGGGGGGCTTCAATGAGCAGTTCTTC. It yields the protein CASSSQGGGFNEQFF.

This clonotype has ten or more counts. J is TRBJ2-2 and V is TRBV10-1; D remains ambiguous. The germline V gene has CDR1 WNHNN and CDR2 SYGVQD (reference sequence). V was cut by 0 bases and J by 4 bases, with 9 bases left in between. This CDR3 comprises 15 residues. CDR3 protein: CASSESVELTGELFF. The CDR3 nucleotides read TGCGCCAGCAGTGAGTCCGTGGAGCTCACCGGGGAGCTGTTTTTT.

This chain links TRBV25-1 with TRBJ2-7, with D uncertain. V was cut by 9 bases and J by 2 bases, with 5 bases left in between. The CDR3 runs to 10 residues. CDR1 MGHDK and CDR2 SYGVNS come from the germline V gene. The CDR3 sequence: CARGTYEQYF. The DNA of the CDR3 is TGTGCCAGGGGGACCTACGAGCAGTACTTC.

This chain uses TRBV20-1 with TRBJ2-7, with D uncertain. This CDR3 is built from 15 residues. Germline values: CDR1 DFQATT, CDR2 SNEGSKA (reference sequence). V was shortened by 1 base and J by 5 bases, with 18 bases between the two germline ends. The CDR3 reads CSARVPEGPFHEQYV. The DNA for the CDR3 is TGCAGTGCTAGAGTCCCGGAAGGGCCCTTTCACGAGCAGTACGTC.

The V call is TRBV5-1, the J call TRBJ1-1; D gene ambiguous. Trimming stripped 2 bases from V and 4 bases from J, with 12 bases between. This CDR3 has 14 amino acids. The germline gives CDR1 SGHRS, CDR2 YFSETQ. The CDR3 coding sequence is TGCGCCAGCAGCTTTTACGGGATAGGCACTGAAGCTTTCTTT. Residues: CASSFYGIGTEAFF.

This clonotype turned up a few times. V is TRBV27 and J is TRBJ2-1; 10 positions agree with TRBD2. J gave up 2 bases and V 11 bases, and 9 bases lay outside the gene matches. This CDR3 has 15 amino acids. Germline-derived CDR1 and CDR2 are MNHEY and SMNVEV (reference sequence). For the CDR3, the DNA is TGTGCCGGACTTTCTAGCGGGAGTCCCTACAATGAGCAGTTCTTC. Protein: CAGLSSGSPYNEQFF.

Comment on this clonotype: The CDR3 does not end in the conserved phenylalanine or tryptophan, so this is likely a read error. Because the CDR3's place on the DNA is in doubt, the DNA is left out and the CDR3 is given as listed by TCRdb. V and J are TRBV20-1 and TRBJ1-3. A total of 9 residues make up the CDR3, ends included. The germline CDR1 and CDR2 sequences are DFQATT and SNEGSKA (reference sequence). This CDR3 is CSARVRASA.

This clonotype showed up just a few times. V is TRBV3-1 and J is TRBJ2-7, with 7 bases matching TRBD2. The CDR3 length is 18 residues. The germline CDR1 and CDR2 sequences are LGHDT and YNNKEL (reference sequence). The junction had 17 bases not matched to a gene; V was cut back by 6 bases and J by 0 bases. This chain's CDR3 is CASSRAASGKLISYEQYF. CDR3 DNA: TGTGCCAGCAGTCGCGCCGCCAGCGGGAAGTTGATCTCCTACGAGCAGTACTTC.

This clonotype was detected once. V gene TRBV2 combines with J gene TRBJ1-1, with unresolved D. Trimming stripped 5 bases from V and 0 bases from J, with 19 bases between. Germline CDR1 is SNHLY and CDR2 is FYNNEI. CDR3 size: 17 residues. For the CDR3, the DNA is TGTGCCAGCAGTAACACCCGGGGTAGCGGAGTGAACACTGAAGCTTTCTTT. Translation: CASSNTRGSGVNTEAFF.

This clonotype was seen a handful of times. The chain joins TRBV6-4 to TRBJ2-7, with D possibly matching TRBD2 (5 bases). The CDR3 sequence is 14 residues long. V lost 3 bases and J lost 9, with 18 bases in between. Germline values: CDR1 MRHNA, CDR2 SNTAGT. CDR3 sequence (DNA): TGTGCCAGCAGTGAAAGCGGTGAAACAGATACGCAGTACGTC. It translates to CASSESGETDTQYV.

The chain employs TRBV2 and TRBJ2-5; 7 nucleotides match TRBD2. Germline V gene data show CDR1 as SNHLY and CDR2 as FYNNEI. CDR3 length: 15 residues. J lost 2 bases, V lost 6 bases, and 9 bases had no gene match. DNA of the CDR3: TGTGCCAGCAGCGAGGCCAGCGGGACGCAAGAGACCCAGTACTTC. As protein: CASSEASGTQETQYF.

This clonotype showed up many times. The chain is built from TRBV20-1 and TRBJ2-7; TRBD2 matches 7 bases. With 5 bases clipped from V and 7 bases from J, the junction kept 17 bases outside the gene matches. This CDR3 is built from 15 residues. Germline V gene sequence: CDR1 DFQATT, CDR2 SNEGSKA (reference sequence). In nucleotides, the CDR3 is TGCAGTGCTCAGACTAGCCGGGTTCCTACGAGGGAGCAGTACTTC. Protein: CSAQTSRVPTREQYF.

In this sample, this clonotype turned up many times. The V and J genes are TRBV19 and TRBJ1-5; unclear D gene. V lost 1 base and J 1 base, leaving 11 bases between the germline ends. The CDR3 covers 16 residues. Germline CDR1 and CDR2: LNHDA and SQIVND (reference sequence). CDR3 loop: CASSIVRLGSNQPQHF. The DNA for the CDR3 is TGTGCCAGTAGTATAGTTCGACTCGGAAGCAATCAGCCCCAGCATTTT.

By sample fraction, this clonotype is medium-sized (0.01 to 0.1%). The chain joins TRBV7-3 to TRBJ2-7, with 8 bases fitting TRBD2. The CDR3 extends over 15 amino acids. Trimming cost V 6 bases and J 5 bases; bases outside gene matches: 12. Per germline, CDR1 SGHTA and CDR2 FQGTGA. The CDR3 here is CASSLGLAGGNEQYF. The CDR3 nucleotides read TGTGCCAGCAGTCTGGGGCTAGCGGGTGGGAACGAGCAGTACTTC. The whole variable domain, filled in from reference TRBV7-3 and TRBJ2-7, reads GAGVSQTPSNKVTEKGKYVELRCDPISGHTALYWYRQSLGQGPEFLIYFQGTGAADDSGLPNDRFFAVRPEGSVSTLKIQRTERGDSAVYLCASSLGLAGGNEQYFGPGTRLTVT.

This clonotype was seen at least ten times. The V call is TRBV12-3 or TRBV12-4, the J call TRBJ2-3, with 8 bases identical to TRBD1. CDR3 length: 16 residues. V lost 5 bases and J lost 1; bases outside the gene matches: 8. CDR3 DNA sequence: TGTGCCAGCAGTCCGACTTCACAGGGGGGCACAGATACGCAGTATTTT. Protein: CASSPTSQGGTDTQYF.

This clonotype came up a few times. Since a much larger clone is just one base distant, this may be a read error. The V and J genes are TRBV6-1 and TRBJ1-6; possibly TRBD1 for D (5 bases). Germline values: CDR1 MNHNS, CDR2 SASEGT. The CDR3 has 15 residues. V was trimmed by 4 bases and J by 7 bases, leaving 14 bases between them. The CDR3 is CASSALIGTNSPLHF. CDR3 nucleotide sequence: TGTGCCAGCAGTGCCTTGATAGGGACCAATTCACCCCTCCACTTT.

To note about this clonotype: One base away lies a much larger clone, so this may be a sequencing read error. No conserved phenylalanine or tryptophan ends this CDR3, so it is likely a read error. The V gene is TRBV27, the J gene TRBJ2-3; D unresolved. V lost 7 bases to trimming and J lost 6 bases, with 8 bases between them. The CDR3 has 11 residues. Per germline, CDR1 MNHEY and CDR2 SMNVEV (reference sequence). DNA for the CDR3: TGTGCCAGCAAATCTAGGGATACGCAGTATTCT. Protein sequence: CASKSRDTQYS.

This clonotype showed up many times. The V gene is TRBV6-5, the J gene TRBJ2-7; D unresolved. Germline lookup yields CDR1 MNHEY and CDR2 SVGAGI. V dropped 2 bases and J dropped 6 bases, with 14 bases sitting between them. The CDR3 consists of 14 residues. CDR3 coding DNA: TGTGCCAGCAGTTACCGGCCGTCTGTCGGCGAGCAGTACTTC. This sequence encodes CASSYRPSVGEQYF.

This CDR3 is CASSLGGLAGGKETQHF. CDR3 sequence (DNA): TGTGCCAGCAGCTTAGGGGGACTAGCGGGGGGAAAGGAGACCCAGCATTTT. The chain employs TRBV7-2 and TRBJ1-5; D might be TRBD1 (5 bases). The CDR3 is made up of 17 amino acids. Between the trimmed V and J ends, which lost 1 base and 11 bases, there was a span of 24 bases. In germline, CDR1 is SGHTA, CDR2 FQGNSA.

This clonotype occurred many times. The rearrangement links TRBV7-2 to TRBJ2-6, with 7 bases identical to TRBD1. J lost 1 base, V lost 1 base, and 13 bases had no gene match. The CDR3 runs 20 residues. Germline V gives CDR1 SGHTA, CDR2 FQGNSA. The CDR3 region has the DNA TGTGCCAGCAGCTTAGGACAGGGCCAAGGGTTATATTCTGGGGCCAACGTCCTGACTTTC. Its protein is CASSLGQGQGLYSGANVLTF.

This chain links TRBV5-6 with TRBJ1-2; 8 nucleotides line up with TRBD1. Germline-derived CDR1 and CDR2 are SGHDT and YYEEEE. The CDR3 contains 11 residues. The ends lost 8 bases at V and 6 bases at J; junction bases unmatched: 3. The CDR3 nucleotides are TGTGCCAGGGACAGGGAGGATGGCTACACCTTC. This encodes CARDREDGYTF.

On this clonotype itself: Without the conserved terminal phenylalanine or tryptophan, this CDR3 likely stems from a read error. Because the CDR3's place on the DNA is in doubt, the DNA is left out and the CDR3 is given as listed by TCRdb. This chain links TRBV9 with TRBJ2-6. The CDR3 comprises 17 residues, both ends counted. Germline V lookup: CDR1 SGDLS, CDR2 YYNGEE. The CDR3 loop is CASSPRFEAAGANVRTC.

The rearrangement links TRBV4-3 to TRBJ2-7; D gene ambiguous. From germline, CDR1 is LGHNA and CDR2 YSLEER. CDR3 length equals 14 residues. Trimming cost V 0 bases and J 4 bases, with 10 bases left between them. The CDR3 is CASSQDTATYEQYF. DNA of the CDR3: TGCGCCAGCAGCCAAGATACGGCTACGTACGAGCAGTACTTC.

This clonotype occurred many times. The J gene is TRBJ1-2, the V gene TRBV3-1; tentatively, D is TRBD1 (5 bases). Trimming shortened V by 1 base and J by 4 bases, and 10 bases separated the two germline ends. The germline gives CDR1 LGHDT, CDR2 YNNKEL (reference sequence). CDR3 size: 14 residues. The CDR3 coding sequence is TGTGCCAGCAGCCAAGGGGGCGTTGGCTATGGCTACACCTTC. It translates to CASSQGGVGYGYTF. Full variable domain (rest looked up from reference TRBV3-1 and TRBJ1-2): DTAVSQTPKYLVTQMGNDKSIKCEQNLGHDTMYWYKQDSKKFLKIMFSYNNKELIINETVPNRFSPKSPDKAHLNLHINSLELGDSAVYFCASSQGGVGYGYTFGSGTRLTVV.

V gene TRBV20-1 combines with J gene TRBJ1-5; unclear D gene. There are 16 residues in the CDR3. Germline V gives CDR1 DFQATT, CDR2 SNEGSKA (reference sequence). V gave up 3 bases and J gave up 2 bases, with 17 bases separating them. The chain's CDR3 is CSASRGRHRGNQPQHF. The CDR3 DNA follows: TGCAGTGCTAGCCGGGGAAGACACCGGGGCAATCAGCCCCAGCATTTT.

A word on this clonotype: One end of the junction varies from germline; a read error may be responsible. The chain has TRBV9 and TRBJ1-2; no reliable D call. The CDR3 contains 12 residues. In germline, CDR1 is SGDLS, CDR2 YYNGEE. The CDR3 protein is CPSWRSYIGYTF. DNA for the CDR3: TGTCCCAGCTGGAGGTCTTATATAGGCTACACCTTC.